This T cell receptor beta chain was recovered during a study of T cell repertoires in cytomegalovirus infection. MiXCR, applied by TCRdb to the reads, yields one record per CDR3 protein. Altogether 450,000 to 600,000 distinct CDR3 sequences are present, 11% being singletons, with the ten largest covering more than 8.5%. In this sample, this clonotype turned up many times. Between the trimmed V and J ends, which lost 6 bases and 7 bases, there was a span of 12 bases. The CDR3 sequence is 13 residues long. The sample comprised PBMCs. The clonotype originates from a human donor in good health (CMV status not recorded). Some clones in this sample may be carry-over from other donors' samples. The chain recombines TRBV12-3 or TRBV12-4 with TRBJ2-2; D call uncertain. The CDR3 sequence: CASSSIGNGELFF. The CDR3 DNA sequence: TGTGCCAGCAGCTCTATAGGGAACGGGGAGCTGTTTTTT.